The present entry profiles one TCR beta chain with its context. Its specificity is unknown. Assay used: immunoSEQ multiplex PCR; TCRdb lists only in-frame clones, some missing. Of roughly 130,000 clones listed, roughly 92% are singletons. From germline, CDR1 is KGHSH and CDR2 LQKENI. V was pared by 3 bases and J by 1 base, with 8 bases between. This CDR3 region has 14 residues. The sample belongs to a study of T cell responses to AZD1222 COVID-19 vaccine. At the level of the study: Second-dose groups at about 4 or about 12 weeks were pooled.

General study points: Targeting of unmutated variant regions was reportedly seen in nearly half of spike-specific TCRs.

Sample: peripheral blood, taken on day 0 of AZD1222 vaccination. The source is an adult in good health. The chain links TRBV18 to TRBJ2-3; perhaps TRBD2 as D (7 bases). CDR3 bases: TGTGCCAGCTCACCCGGGGGGCGCACAGATACGCAGTATTTT. Its translation is CASSPGGRTDTQYF.